This T cell receptor beta chain was recovered during a study of post-analysis software for immune sequencing data. Points from the study as a whole: Controls had lower frequencies than patients of 4 or 5 TRBV segments, which included TRBV5-6, TRBV5-1 and TRBV20-1.

The CDR3 has 15 residues. The germline CDR1 and CDR2 sequences are ENHRY and SYGVKD. Worth noting for this clonotype: Its target is unknown. Its ends do not fully match the called genes, so a read error is possible.

TCR beta cDNA libraries had unique molecular identifiers. TCRdb redid the calling of the PCR reads with MiXCR, one entry per CDR3 protein. The sample has hundreds of thousands of distinct CDR3 sequences; 25% to 30% are singletons. J is TRBJ2-3 and V is TRBV10-3; D remains ambiguous. The sequence was collected from a girl between 5 and 17 years old with multiple sclerosis. Sequencing used blood. The CDR3 DNA reads TGTGCCGTCAGTGAGTCGTTTCCGGGTTCGGATACGCAGTATTTT. The encoded protein is CAVSESFPGSDTQYF.